The rows below give T cell receptor beta chains drawn from one sample of a study of shared clonotypes between healthy human individuals. The repertoire was sequenced with immunoSEQ multiplex PCR; TCRdb's copy has only in-frame clones and lacks some. Of about 2.2 million clones listed, 80% to 95% are singletons. Sequencing was performed on naive CD8+ T cells from PBMCs. The source of these receptors is a young man in good health. Some clones in this sample may be carry-over from other donors' samples. The CDR3 runs from the conserved cysteine through the conserved F or W. Fields, in order: CDR3 protein, CDR3 DNA, J gene, D gene, V gene, clone size. The D gene is left open where the match is weak. Where a row states a size, it is once, few, many or the class of an expanded clone; other rows omit it.

CDR3aa: CAISGKTDGLGEQYF
CDR3nt: TGTGCCATCAGTGGTAAGACGGACGGTCTTGGCGAGCAGTACTTC
j_gene: TRBJ2-7
d_gene: NA
v_gene: TRBV10-3
abundance: once

CDR3aa: CSVLSTGSYEQYF
CDR3nt: TGCAGCGTTCTCTCGACAGGGAGCTACGAGCAGTACTTC
j_gene: TRBJ2-7
d_gene: TRBD1
v_gene: TRBV29-1
abundance: NA

CDR3aa: CASSLRPAYGYTF
CDR3nt: TGTGCCAGCAGCCTGCGACCGGCCTATGGCTACACCTTC
j_gene: TRBJ1-2
d_gene: NA
v_gene: TRBV5-8
abundance: NA

CDR3aa: CASSAELAGGPYEQYF
CDR3nt: TGTGCCAGCAGTGCGGAACTAGCGGGGGGTCCCTACGAGCAGTACTTC
j_gene: TRBJ2-7
d_gene: TRBD2
v_gene: TRBV2
abundance: NA

CDR3aa: CASSSLQGTETQYF
CDR3nt: TGTGCCAGCAGCTCGCTCCAGGGGACGGAGACCCAGTACTTC
j_gene: TRBJ2-5
d_gene: NA
v_gene: TRBV7-9
abundance: NA

CDR3aa: CSVGRKNTEAFF
CDR3nt: TGCAGCGTTGGACGCAAGAACACTGAAGCTTTCTTT
j_gene: TRBJ1-1
d_gene: NA
v_gene: TRBV29-1
abundance: NA

CDR3aa: CASRGTAYTGELFF
CDR3nt: TGCGCCAGTAGAGGGACAGCTTACACCGGGGAGCTGTTTTTT
j_gene: TRBJ2-2
d_gene: TRBD1
v_gene: TRBV10-1
abundance: once

CDR3aa: CASSLGRNYEQYF
CDR3nt: TGTGCCAGCAGCTTGGGACGTAACTACGAGCAGTACTTC
j_gene: TRBJ2-7
d_gene: NA
v_gene: TRBV5-6
abundance: NA

CDR3aa: CASSFAAPNTYEQYF
CDR3nt: TGTGCCAGCAGCTTTGCTGCGCCGAATACCTACGAGCAGTACTTC
j_gene: TRBJ2-7
d_gene: NA
v_gene: TRBV11-2
abundance: NA

CDR3aa: CAIPSGQGSEQYF
CDR3nt: TGTGCCATCCCCAGTGGACAGGGTAGCGAGCAGTACTTC
j_gene: TRBJ2-7
d_gene: TRBD1
v_gene: TRBV28
abundance: NA

CDR3aa: CASSTGLAGLYNEQFF
CDR3nt: TGTGCCAGCAGCACCGGACTAGCGGGACTCTACAATGAGCAGTTCTTC
j_gene: TRBJ2-1
d_gene: TRBD2
v_gene: TRBV5-6
abundance: NA

CDR3aa: CASSPRGLDYEQYF
CDR3nt: TGTGCCAGCAGCCCACGGGGTCTCGACTACGAGCAGTACTTC
j_gene: TRBJ2-7
d_gene: NA
v_gene: TRBV13
abundance: NA

CDR3aa: CASRELAGGPGDEQFF
CDR3nt: TGTGCCAGCAGAGAGCTAGCGGGAGGGCCAGGCGATGAGCAGTTCTTC
j_gene: TRBJ2-1
d_gene: TRBD2
v_gene: TRBV27
abundance: NA

CDR3aa: CASTSSGITNYNEQFF
CDR3nt: TGTGCCAGCACTTCTAGCGGGATTACTAACTACAATGAGCAGTTCTTC
j_gene: TRBJ2-1
d_gene: TRBD2
v_gene: TRBV2
abundance: NA

CDR3aa: CASSSNRVPYEQYF
CDR3nt: TGTGCCAGCAGCTCGAACAGGGTCCCCTACGAGCAGTACTTC
j_gene: TRBJ2-7
d_gene: NA
v_gene: TRBV7-9
abundance: NA

CDR3aa: CASTQQGVNTEAFF
CDR3nt: TGTGCCAGCACTCAACAGGGGGTGAACACTGAAGCTTTCTTT
j_gene: TRBJ1-1
d_gene: TRBD1
v_gene: TRBV6-5
abundance: few

CDR3aa: CASPPPLAFF
CDR3nt: TGTGCCAGCCCCCCACCCTTAGCTTTCTTT
j_gene: TRBJ1-1
d_gene: NA
v_gene: TRBV25-1
abundance: NA

CDR3aa: CASSLNPNQPQHF
CDR3nt: TGTGCCAGCAGCCTAAACCCGAATCAGCCCCAGCATTTT
j_gene: TRBJ1-5
d_gene: NA
v_gene: TRBV28
abundance: NA

CDR3aa: CASAQGQGLVGYTF
CDR3nt: TGTGCCAGCGCACAGGGACAGGGCCTCGTTGGCTACACCTTC
j_gene: TRBJ1-2
d_gene: TRBD1
v_gene: TRBV27
abundance: NA

CDR3aa: CASSLGSLLNNEQFF
CDR3nt: TGTGCCAGCAGCTTAGGTAGCCTACTAAACAATGAGCAGTTCTTC
j_gene: TRBJ2-1
d_gene: NA
v_gene: TRBV7-9
abundance: NA

CDR3aa: CASSQPGDYEQYF
CDR3nt: TGTGCCAGCAGCCAGCCAGGAGACTACGAGCAGTACTTC
j_gene: TRBJ2-7
d_gene: NA
v_gene: TRBV4-2
abundance: NA

CDR3aa: CAISESSRAERDTQYF
CDR3nt: TGTGCCATCAGTGAGTCAAGTAGGGCCGAAAGAGATACGCAGTATTTT
j_gene: TRBJ2-3
d_gene: NA
v_gene: TRBV10-3
abundance: NA

CDR3aa: CANLRGHGYGYTF
CDR3nt: TGTGCCAACCTCAGGGGGCATGGCTATGGCTACACCTTC
j_gene: TRBJ1-2
d_gene: TRBD1
v_gene: TRBV2
abundance: NA